Shown below are 14 T cell receptor beta chains from a single sample sequenced in a study of patients and donors after allogeneic stem cell transplantation. MiXCR was run by TCRdb on the RT-PCR reads, yielding one entry per CDR3 protein. This sample carries 80,000 to 90,000 distinct CDR3 sequences, about 48% of them seen once, and the ten largest clones take 50% to 75%. The sequenced material came from blood, either unsorted or a sorted T cell fraction (not recorded which). The receptor source for this set is a human donor who was either an allogeneic HSCT recipient or a stem cell or donor lymphocyte infusion donor (not recorded which). It is not recorded whose cells these are; they may come from a transplant donor.

The V and J genes are TRBV28 and TRBJ1-2; 7 bases map to TRBD1. The length of the CDR3 is 12 residues. Germline V gene data show CDR1 as MDHEN and CDR2 as SYDVKM. V shed 7 bases and J 5 bases; nucleotides not matched to a gene: 4. This chain's CDR3 is CASTDRDYGYTF. In nucleotides, the CDR3 is TGTGCCAGCACTGACAGGGATTATGGCTACACCTTC.

The chain couples TRBV7-6 to TRBJ1-4, with 12 nucleotides matching TRBD1. Germline-derived CDR1 and CDR2 are SGHVS and FNYEAQ. The CDR3 sequence is 16 residues long. The J segment lost 10 bases and the V segment lost 5 bases, leaving 11 bases of the junction unmatched. CDR3 DNA sequence: TGTGCCAGCAGCCCACCTCGGGACAGGGGGCGCGGAAAACTGTTTTTT. Translated: CASSPPRDRGRGKLFF.

The chain has TRBV6-5 and TRBJ1-5; 7 bases agree with TRBD1. Germline trimming cut 0 bases from V and 4 bases from J; bases unmatched to any gene: 3. This CDR3 contains 15 residues. CDR1 MNHEY and CDR2 SVGAGI come from the germline V gene. The CDR3 DNA sequence: TGTGCCAGCAGTTACTCACAGGGGCCAAATCAGCCCCAGCATTTT. Its translation is CASSYSQGPNQPQHF.

The rearrangement joins TRBV12-3 or TRBV12-4 to TRBJ2-7; unclear D gene. V lost 4 bases and J lost 2, with 6 bases in between. The CDR3 has 12 amino acids. CDR3 sequence reads: CASSSGTYEQYF. The CDR3 nucleotides read TGTGCCAGCAGTTCCGGCACCTACGAGCAGTACTTC.

This chain links TRBV12-3 or TRBV12-4 with TRBJ2-2; D gene unclear. The V and J ends lost 6 bases and 4 bases respectively, with 3 bases between them. CDR3 length: 11 residues. In nucleotides, the CDR3 is TGTGCCAGCAGAGGCACCGGGGAGCTGTTTTTT. Translated: CASRGTGELFF.

J is TRBJ1-1 and V is TRBV9; 7 nucleotides align to TRBD1. This CDR3 region has 14 residues. Germline CDR1 SGDLS, CDR2 YYNGEE. Losses at the gene ends were 0 bases for V and 7 bases for J; bases not matched to a gene: 6. The CDR3 spells CASSVGYGTVEAFF. CDR3 nucleotide sequence: TGTGCCAGCAGCGTAGGGTACGGGACAGTTGAAGCTTTCTTT.

The chain recombines TRBV27 with TRBJ1-2; TRBD1 is a possible D gene (6 bases). The CDR3 loop spans 15 amino acids. The germline V and J ends were trimmed by 2 bases and 4 bases, with 14 bases remaining between them. Germline V CDR1 and CDR2: MNHEY, SMNVEV (reference sequence). CDR3 in amino acids: CASSLGQGQTYGYTF. In nucleotides, the CDR3 is TGTGCCAGCAGTTTAGGTCAGGGGCAGACCTATGGCTACACCTTC.

This clonotype was observed many times. The chain links TRBV7-2 to TRBJ2-1; D is uncertain. Germline values: CDR1 SGHTA, CDR2 FQGNSA. Trimming shortened V by 5 bases and J by 8 bases, and 7 bases separated the two germline ends. The CDR3 sequence is 11 residues long. CDR3 DNA sequence: TGTGCCAGCAGCCCCGGATATGAGCAGTTCTTC. Translation: CASSPGYEQFF.

The DNA of the CDR3 is TGCAGCGTTGGGGGGACAGGGTTAAGTTCTGGGGCCAACGTCCTGACTTTC. Its translation: CSVGGTGLSSGANVLTF. The chain carries TRBV29-1 and TRBJ2-6, with 9 bases fitting TRBD1. Trimming cost V 4 bases and J 1 base; bases outside gene matches: 8. The germline V gene encodes CDR1 SQVTM and CDR2 ANQGSEA. CDR3 length: 17 amino acids.

The V call is TRBV6-2 or TRBV6-3, the J call TRBJ1-1, with D maybe TRBD1 (6 bases). Trimming pared 0 bases from V and 4 bases from J, leaving 21 bases between. The V gene's germline CDR1 is MNHEY and CDR2 SVGEGT. The length of the CDR3 is 18 residues. The CDR3 nucleotides read TGTGCCAGCAGTTACTCGAAATTGGGACATCCCGGGGGCACTGAAGCTTTCTTT. Translated, it gives CASSYSKLGHPGGTEAFF.

CDR3 region: CSARVGAQPQHF. DNA of the CDR3: TGCAGTGCTAGGGTGGGGGCCCAGCCCCAGCATTTT. The chain recombines TRBV20-1 with TRBJ1-5, with a tentative D call TRBD1 (6 bases). V lost 3 bases, J lost 7 bases, and 10 bases lay in between. Germline CDR1 reads DFQATT; CDR2 reads SNEGSKA (reference sequence). The CDR3 is 12 residues long.

About this clonotype itself: At one end, the junction sequence differs from germline, possibly due to a read error. The chain uses TRBV5-6 and TRBJ2-1, with D maybe TRBD2 (6 bases). The CDR3 sequence is 12 residues long. CDR1 is SGHDT, CDR2 YYEEEE, per germline. The chain's CDR3 is CASSFRSGLLVF. The CDR3 nucleotides are TGTGCCAGCAGTTTCCGTAGCGGTCTGTTAGTCTTC.

V and J are TRBV24-1 and TRBJ2-5; 8 bases map to TRBD1. Germline CDR1 and CDR2: KGHDR and SFDVKD. The CDR3 runs to 15 residues. The V gene end was trimmed by 1 base and the J gene end by 1 base; junction bases not matched to a gene: 1. The CDR3 DNA sequence: TGTGCCACCAGTGATTTCACAGGGGGCCAAGAGACCCAGTACTTC. This encodes CATSDFTGGQETQYF.

This clonotype appeared a few times. The chain couples TRBV4-3 to TRBJ1-5; D unresolved. Germline lookup yields CDR1 LGHNA and CDR2 YSLEER. CDR3 length equals 16 residues. The V end was cut by 0 bases, the J end by 1 base, with 10 bases between. The CDR3: CASSQEAAQSNQPQHF. The CDR3 DNA reads TGCGCCAGCAGCCAAGAAGCGGCGCAGAGCAATCAGCCCCAGCATTTT.